This T cell receptor (beta chain) originates from a study of vaccination and CD4 T cells after COVID-19. Study as a whole: Post-COVID samples were collected a median approximately 100 days following diagnosis, spanning 35 to 161. Researchers treated cells with overlapping spike peptides taken from SARS-CoV-2, HCoV-NL63, HCoV-OC43 and HCoV-229E. Post-vaccine sampling followed dose two by a median 72 days (range 14 to 241).

V dropped 2 bases and J dropped 3 bases, with 14 bases sitting between them. The CDR3 has 15 residues. From germline, CDR1 is SEHNR and CDR2 FQNEAQ (reference sequence). The treatment denotes: approximately 9-day PBMC culture with coronavirus spike peptide pools or control peptides (ViraFEST assay). On this clonotype: Its antigen remains unidentified.

Regarding the study as a whole: The great majority, 304 of 307 vaccine-specific clones, proved spike mono-reactive in convalescent patients.

Sequencing of cultured CD4+ T cell DNA used the Oncomine TCR Beta short-read assay. TCRdb re-called the PCR reads with MiXCR, one entry per CDR3 protein. The sample shows about 16,000 distinct CDR3 sequences, approximately 51% of them seen only once. The chain recombines TRBV7-9 with TRBJ2-7, with D unclear. The TCR originated in a human donor with COVID-19. The sample here was cultured CD4+ T cells from blood, taken after SARS-CoV-2 vaccination. The CDR3 coding sequence is TGTGCCAGCAGCTTACAGGCCGGAGATCTCTACGAGCAGTACTTC. Translated, it gives CASSLQAGDLYEQYF. Supplemented by reference TRBV7-9 and TRBJ2-7, the full variable domain reads DTGVSQNPRHKITKRGQNVTFRCDPISEHNRLYWYRQTLGQGPEFLTYFQNEAQLEKSRLLSDRFSAERPKGSFSTLEIQRTEQGDSAMYLCASSLQAGDLYEQYFGPGTRLTVT.